This TCR beta chain was captured by sequencing in a study of blood T cell repertoires in COVID-19 (dated by TCRdb to the early 2020s). With regard to the full study: Collaborator samples came from the United States, Italy and Spain and covered acute and convalescent phases of COVID-19. The material from the prospective study consisted of cDNA or gDNA derived from T cells, B-cell-depleted T cells, or PBMCs. The dataset comprised deeply sampled blood TCRbeta repertoires from subjects exposed to, actively infected with, or recovered from COVID-19. The repertoires were released in a freely available public database intended as a resource for research on the immune response to SARS-CoV-2. Samples were obtained from the ongoing ImmuneRACE study (first 160 participants) and from 1,000 to 1,500 subjects provided by 6 global collaborators. The sample metadata nearly always contained a de-identified subject ID, COVID-19 status, age in years and sex. Where available, HLA class I and class II types were taken from metadata supplied by the sample provider and were not determined by assay-based typing.

Participants in the prospective study were enrolled through a virtual design, were aged about 18 to 100 years, and lived in roughly 24 United States geographic areas. Cohort assignment in the prospective study relied on participant-reported clinical history from a screening survey and a study questionnaire. In the prospective study, mobile phlebotomists collected whole blood, serum and a nasopharyngeal or oropharyngeal swab from each participant. Prospective study participants could optionally give additional blood draws and questionnaires over an approximately 2-month period. Blood samples from the prospective study were shipped frozen or at room temperature prior to DNA extraction. With regard to this clone: No antigen is known for it. There are no base qualities to consult, and no much larger clone falls within one base.

TCRbeta CDR3 regions were amplified from genomic DNA by means of the immunoSEQ Assay, a bias-controlled multiplex PCR. The paper's processing steps were these. Nucleated cell counts per sample were estimated from amplification of reference gene primers within the assay. To quantify the absolute abundance of each unique TCRbeta CDR3 rearrangement, sequence reads were collapsed and filtered. For each sample, productive Simpson clonality was calculated by taking the square root of Simpson's diversity index across productive rearrangements. TCRdb retrieved this table from immuneACCESS and kept in-frame rearrangements only. Not all clones are present; in checked studies, unresolved V genes account for under half, and no reason is known for the remainder. V and J calls and clone size are as listed in that table; D and trimming were resolved from the DNA. This sample is represented by fewer than 250,000 clones; approximately 80% of them were singletons. Jointly, the top ten make up about 7.7% of the sample.

General findings and caveats noted by the study authors: The quantity of clinical and demographic metadata differed by source and by participant and was supplied without curation.

Via the germline V gene, CDR1 is SGHRS and CDR2 YFSETQ. V and J are trimmed by 0 bases and 0 bases, and the gene matches miss 5 bases of the junction. Its CDR3 holds 18 amino acids, cysteine through phenylalanine. Only the CDR3 DNA stays, 54 bases, in frame from base 1. The clonotype was recovered from a middle-aged woman with acute COVID-19. The V and J segments used are TRBV5-1 and TRBJ1-3, and 11 junctional nucleotides match TRBD1. Sample: PBMCs or T cells enriched from blood (not recorded which). The CDR3 is CASSLDGQGAFSGNTIYF. The DNA sequence is TGCGCCAGCAGCTTGGATGGACAGGGGGCTTTCTCTGGAAACACCATATATTTT. Outside the CDR3, residues come from the reference TRBV5-1 and TRBJ1-3 proteins, so the full variable domain is: KAGVTQTPRYLIKTRGQQVTLSCSPISGHRSVSWYQQTPGQGLQFLFEYFSETQRNKGNFPGRFSGRQFSNSRSEMNVSTLELGDSALYLCASSLDGQGAFSGNTIYFGEGSWLTVV.